The following is a TCR beta chain sequence with its context. Its antigen is still unknown. Other DNA variants within this sample encode the same CDR3. The method was immunoSEQ multiplex PCR; TCRdb's version includes in-frame clones alone and lacks a portion of them. Of hundreds of thousands of clones listed, just over 90% were seen once; the top ten hold roughly 1%. This sample is part of a study of T cell responses to AZD1222 COVID-19 vaccine. Study-level findings and limits: Sampling captured repertoires only after the peak T cell response.

The CDR3 loop spans 14 amino acids. V was shortened by 1 base and J by 4 bases, with 10 bases between the two germline ends. CDR1 is SEHNR, CDR2 FQNEAQ, per germline (reference sequence). This rearrangement joins TRBV7-9 to TRBJ2-5; D is possibly TRBD2 (5 bases). This receptor was identified in an adult in good health. Sequencing was performed on peripheral blood, taken on day 0 of MenACWY control vaccination. The CDR3: CASSLGLALETQYF. For the CDR3, the DNA is TGTGCCAGCAGCTTAGGGCTAGCCCTAGAGACCCAGTACTTC.